This T cell receptor (beta chain) was captured by sequencing in a study of CD8 T cells in ankylosing spondylitis. Overall study results and limits: Relatively scarce in peripheral blood, disease-linked clones were CD8+. Several of the motif variants were reported before in synovial fluid and blood from reactive arthritis. Disease-linked clones reportedly concentrated significantly in matched ankylosing spondylitis synovial fluid. Among TCR beta sequences, a motif of several highly homologous variants appeared characteristic of ankylosing spondylitis blood.

The CDR3 totals 16 residues. Between the trimmed V and J ends, which lost 4 bases and 3 bases, there was a span of 16 bases. The V gene's germline CDR1 is DFQATT and CDR2 SNEGSKA (reference sequence). The table lists this clonotype with a few counts. The antigen is not known. Quantitative molecular-barcoded 5'-RACE generated the TCR beta libraries. TCRdb re-called the 5' RACE reads through MiXCR, storing one row per CDR3 protein. The table includes over 400,000 distinct CDR3 sequences, roughly a quarter detected once. Sequencing used blood, either unsorted or a sorted T cell fraction (not recorded which). The chain uses TRBV20-1 and TRBJ1-6; D uncertain. This TCR was sampled from a male donor with ankylosing spondylitis. CDR3 residues: CSATPFGVYYNSPLHF. Here the CDR3 DNA reads TGCAGTGCTACCCCGTTCGGGGTTTACTATAATTCACCCCTCCACTTT.